The 29 T cell receptor beta chains below all came from one sample that was sequenced in a study of cytomegalovirus exposure and HLA in healthy donors. PCR was performed using 60 Vbeta and 13 Jbeta primers. Produced via immunoSEQ multiplex PCR; TCRdb's table is partial and in-frame only. Seen here are 84,000 or so clones, around 82% observed once, and the top ten hold 2.5% to 4%. The sample was PBMCs. The receptors were gathered from a middle-aged man in good health and CMV-seronegative.

This clone was detected only a few times. The rearrangement joins TRBV13 to TRBJ2-3; 12 bases are a match to TRBD2. CDR1 is PRHDT and CDR2 is FYEKMQ in the germline V gene (reference sequence). CDR3 size: 17 residues. V shed 1 base and J 2 bases; nucleotides not matched to a gene: 4. CDR3 coding DNA: TGTGCCAGCAGCTTAGTTGGACTAGCGGGAACCACAGATACGCAGTATTTT. Amino acids: CASSLVGLAGTTDTQYF.

J is TRBJ1-2 and V is TRBV6-1; D is ambiguous. Germline V gene data show CDR1 as MNHNS and CDR2 as SASEGT. This CDR3 has 12 amino acids. V was clipped by 6 bases and J by 2 bases, with 7 bases between them. The CDR3 coding sequence is TGTGCCAGCAGACAGACGAACTATGGCTACACCTTC. The encoded protein is CASRQTNYGYTF.

This clone was recorded a few times. The DNA of the CDR3 is TGTGCCAGCAGGGACAGCTCTGGGGCCAACGTCCTGACTTTC. Its translation is CASRDSSGANVLTF. The chain uses TRBV2 and TRBJ2-6; a possible D gene is TRBD1 (6 bases). The germline V gene has CDR1 SNHLY and CDR2 FYNNEI. V was cut by 6 bases and J by 0 bases, with 6 bases left in between. The CDR3 runs to 14 residues.

V is TRBV2 and J is TRBJ1-1, with 9 bases fitting TRBD1. The ends lost 6 bases at V and 0 bases at J; junction bases unmatched: 2. From germline, CDR1 is SNHLY and CDR2 FYNNEI. This CDR3 has 14 residues. In DNA form, the CDR3 reads TGTGCCAGCAGGGGGACAGGGCTGAACACTGAAGCTTTCTTT. Translating it yields CASRGTGLNTEAFF. Complete variable domain (other parts from reference TRBV2 and TRBJ1-1): EPEVTQTPSHQVTQMGQEVILRCVPISNHLYFYWYRQILGQKVEFLVSFYNNEISEKSEIFDDQFSVERPDGSNFTLKIRSTKLEDSAMYFCASRGTGLNTEAFFGQGTRLTVV.

A single count supports this clone. The chain joins TRBV28 to TRBJ1-2; possible D gene TRBD1, 6 bases. Per the germline V gene, CDR1 is MDHEN and CDR2 is SYDVKM. This CDR3 spans 13 amino acids. The V end lost 8 bases, the J end lost 8 bases, and 18 bases lay between the germline ends. CDR3 region: CASQNGGAGGYTF. CDR3 nucleotides: TGTGCCAGCCAAAACGGGGGGGCGGGGGGCTACACCTTC.

The J gene is TRBJ1-3, the V gene TRBV28; no clear D gene. The CDR3 consists of 13 residues. The ends were cut back, 5 bases at V and 3 bases at J, with 8 bases in the middle. In germline, CDR1 is MDHEN, CDR2 SYDVKM. The CDR3 here is CASSRRVGNTIYF. The CDR3 region has the DNA TGTGCCAGCAGTAGGAGGGTTGGAAACACCATATATTTT.

In its sample, this clone was seen once. The chain uses TRBV27 and TRBJ2-5; D gene unclear. TRBJ2-7 explains the end of the DNA better; the J call may be wrong. CDR1 is MNHEY and CDR2 is SMNVEV in the germline V gene (reference sequence). The CDR3 contains 13 residues. The CDR3 loop is CASSLQSSYEQYF. CDR3 sequence (DNA): TGTGCCAGCAGTCTTCAAAGCTCCTACGAGCAGTACTTC.

The J gene is TRBJ1-4, the V gene TRBV30, with 9 positions matching TRBD1. The CDR3 is 12 amino acids. Trimming cost V 6 bases and J 5 bases; bases outside gene matches: 1. Germline CDR1 is GTSNPN and CDR2 is SVGIG (reference sequence). CDR3 sequence (DNA): TGTGCCTGCGGGACAGGGAATGAAAAACTGTTTTTT. It codes for CACGTGNEKLFF.

This clone was observed once. The gene calls are TRBV18 and TRBJ1-1; D call uncertain. This CDR3 spans 17 amino acids. CDR1 is KGHSH, CDR2 LQKENI, per germline. V was cut by 3 bases and J by 3 bases, with 20 bases left in between. The chain's CDR3 is CASSPQSSVGPDTEAFF. The CDR3 coding sequence is TGTGCCAGCTCACCCCAATCGTCTGTGGGCCCGGACACTGAAGCTTTCTTT.

This chain joins TRBV18 and TRBJ2-5, with D perhaps TRBD2 (6 bases). Germline V gene lookup returns CDR1 KGHSH and CDR2 LQKENI. V gave up 1 base and J gave up 1 base, with 13 bases separating them. The CDR3 covers 16 residues. CDR3: CASSPRRSGLQETQYF. CDR3 sequence (DNA): TGTGCCAGCTCACCACGACGCAGCGGGCTCCAAGAGACCCAGTACTTC.

The rearrangement uses TRBV2 and TRBJ1-1; D is undetermined. The CDR3 sequence is 14 residues long. Germline V gene data show CDR1 as SNHLY and CDR2 as FYNNEI. With 3 bases removed from V and 5 bases from J, the gap between germline ends came to 13 bases. CDR3 nucleotide sequence: TGTGCCAGCAGTGATCTCTCCTCCAGTACTGAAGCTTTCTTT. This translates into CASSDLSSSTEAFF.

This clone has more than one count but fewer than ten. The rearrangement links TRBV28 to TRBJ1-1; possible D gene TRBD1, 5 bases. CDR1 MDHEN and CDR2 SYDVKM come from the germline V gene. The CDR3 is 13 residues long. Trimming took off 3 bases at V and 2 bases at J, with 7 bases between the two ends. CDR3 region: CASSFQGNTEAFF. DNA for the CDR3: TGTGCCAGCAGTTTCCAGGGTAACACTGAAGCTTTCTTT. Drawing the rest from reference TRBV28 and TRBJ1-1, the complete variable domain is DVKVTQSSRYLVKRTGEKVFLECVQDMDHENMFWYRQDPGLGLRLIYFSYDVKMKEKGDIPEGYSVSREKKERFSLILESASTNQTSMYLCASSFQGNTEAFFGQGTRLTVV.

The chain joins TRBV5-1 to TRBJ2-1; 10 nucleotides agree with TRBD2. Germline lookup yields CDR1 SGHRS and CDR2 YFSETQ. V was pared by 3 bases and J by 3 bases, with 12 bases of the junction left unmatched. There are 18 residues in the CDR3. The CDR3 DNA follows: TGCGCCAGCAGCTGGGAAACGATAGCGGGGGGATTCTACAATGAGCAGTTCTTC. It translates to CASSWETIAGGFYNEQFF.

The chain links TRBV13 to TRBJ2-7, with D perhaps matching TRBD1 (7 bases). Trimming took 5 bases from V and 2 from J, leaving 16 bases between them. The germline CDR1 and CDR2 sequences are PRHDT and FYEKMQ (reference sequence). There are 15 residues in the CDR3. The CDR3 spells CASSRRGAGAYEQYF. In DNA form, the CDR3 reads TGTGCCAGCAGCCGCAGGGGGGCAGGAGCCTACGAGCAGTACTTC. The full variable domain, completed using reference TRBV13 and TRBJ2-7, is AAGVIQSPRHLIKEKRETATLKCYPIPRHDTVYWYQQGPGQDPQFLISFYEKMQSDKGSIPDRFSAQQFSDYHSELNMSSLELGDSALYFCASSRRGAGAYEQYFGPGTRLTVT.

V usage is TRBV29-1 and J usage is TRBJ1-1; D gene unclear. CDR1 is SQVTM and CDR2 is ANQGSEA in the germline V gene. With 3 bases removed from V and 1 base from J, the gap between germline ends came to 9 bases. The CDR3 is made up of 13 amino acids. The CDR3 nucleotides read TGCAGCGTTGACCACGGAGGGAACACTGAAGCTTTCTTT. It encodes CSVDHGGNTEAFF.

This chain joins TRBV10-2 and TRBJ1-2; a weak D match, TRBD1 (6 bases). The V end lost 6 bases, the J end lost 4 bases, and 9 bases lay between the germline ends. CDR1 and CDR2 (germline): WSHSY, SAAADI. The CDR3 consists of 12 residues. For the CDR3, the DNA is TGCGCCAGCAGGGTGGACAGCTATGGCTACACCTTC. This translates into CASRVDSYGYTF.

This clone was observed a handful of times. This sequence joins TRBV4-3 and TRBJ1-4, with 8 bases lining up with TRBD1. Germline loops: CDR1 LGHNA, CDR2 YSLEER. After removal of 4 bases from V and 7 bases from J, the junction contained 8 bases not matched to a gene. The CDR3 spans 15 residues. CDR3 sequence reads: CASSPSGGDGEKLFF. The CDR3 nucleotides are TGCGCCAGCAGCCCTTCAGGGGGCGACGGTGAAAAACTGTTTTTT.

The V and J genes are TRBV5-1 and TRBJ1-2, with no clear D. V dropped 4 bases and J dropped 4 bases, with 14 bases sitting between them. Germline assignment: CDR1 SGHRS and CDR2 YFSETQ. The CDR3 consists of 14 residues. The CDR3 sequence: CASSPAEGGYGYTF. The CDR3, as DNA: TGCGCCAGCAGCCCCGCGGAGGGCGGCTATGGCTACACCTTC. The variable domain in full, completed from reference TRBV5-1 and TRBJ1-2, reads KAGVTQTPRYLIKTRGQQVTLSCSPISGHRSVSWYQQTPGQGLQFLFEYFSETQRNKGNFPGRFSGRQFSNSRSEMNVSTLELGDSALYLCASSPAEGGYGYTFGSGTRLTVV.

A note on this clone: Because the CDR3 is missing its conserved closing phenylalanine or tryptophan, this is likely a read error. The DNA is left out, because the CDR3 cannot be placed on it with certainty; the CDR3 is given as TCRdb lists it. This sequence joins TRBV6-1 and TRBJ1-2; the table's TRBD1 call for D was not verified on the DNA. Per the germline V gene, CDR1 is MNHNS and CDR2 is SASEGT. The CDR3 totals 10 residues, both ends included. CDR3 residues: CASSEKYHTL.

The V call is TRBV4-3, the J call TRBJ2-7, with 12 bases that match TRBD1. After removal of 4 bases from V and 9 bases from J, the junction contained 10 bases not matched to a gene. The germline CDR1 and CDR2 sequences are LGHNA and YSLEER. This CDR3 comprises 15 residues. The CDR3 nucleotides are TGCGCCAGCAGCCCGTCCGAGGGACAGGGGGCGGGGCAGTACTTC. This gives the protein CASSPSEGQGAGQYF.

The chain has TRBV7-8 and TRBJ2-2, with 10 bases fitting TRBD1. Germline V gene data show CDR1 as SGHVS and CDR2 as FQNEAQ. Trimming at V came to 5 bases and at J to 6 bases, leaving 9 bases not matched to a gene. This CDR3 has 16 residues. CDR3 residues: CASSVTGTGVPGELFF. CDR3 coding DNA: TGTGCCAGCAGCGTAACCGGGACAGGGGTACCCGGGGAGCTGTTTTTT.

This clone was recorded only once. J is TRBJ2-5 and V is TRBV7-2; TRBD2 matches 9 bases. The CDR3 loop spans 19 amino acids. From germline, CDR1 is SGHTA and CDR2 FQGNSA. The J segment lost 1 base and the V segment lost 5 bases, leaving 17 bases of the junction unmatched. This chain's CDR3 is CASSPGVGSGGISQETQYF. As DNA, the CDR3 is TGTGCCAGCAGCCCAGGAGTCGGTAGCGGGGGAATTAGCCAAGAGACCCAGTACTTC.

The V call is TRBV28, the J call TRBJ2-5; D not resolved. The J call may be wrong; the DNA end is better matched by TRBJ2-7. Germline values: CDR1 MDHEN, CDR2 SYDVKM. The CDR3 contains 13 residues. CDR3 in amino acids: CASSLPSTYEQYF. Here the CDR3 DNA reads TGTGCCAGCAGCTTACCGAGTACCTACGAGCAGTACTTC.

The J gene is TRBJ2-7, the V gene TRBV18; 11 nucleotides agree with TRBD1. Germline trimming cut 6 bases from V and 12 bases from J; bases unmatched to any gene: 10. In germline, CDR1 is KGHSH, CDR2 LQKENI. The CDR3 sequence is 13 residues long. The CDR3 is CASSQTGQGAWYF. The CDR3 bases are TGTGCCAGCTCCCAGACTGGACAGGGGGCTTGGTACTTC.

The genes are TRBV5-1 and TRBJ1-1, with D uncertain. Germline-derived CDR1 and CDR2 are SGHRS and YFSETQ. This CDR3 region has 15 residues. Trimming removed 1 base from V and 4 bases from J, with 14 bases in between. CDR3: CASSLINARGTEAFF. The CDR3 DNA follows: TGCGCCAGCAGCTTGATAAACGCCCGCGGCACTGAAGCTTTCTTT. The full variable domain, with the rest looked up from reference TRBV5-1 and TRBJ1-1, is KAGVTQTPRYLIKTRGQQVTLSCSPISGHRSVSWYQQTPGQGLQFLFEYFSETQRNKGNFPGRFSGRQFSNSRSEMNVSTLELGDSALYLCASSLINARGTEAFFGQGTRLTVV.

The chain recombines TRBV10-2 with TRBJ1-1, with TRBD1 identical over 7 bases. There are 13 residues in the CDR3. V lost 3 bases to trimming and J lost 11 bases; unmatched junction nucleotides: 9. Germline CDR1 reads WSHSY; CDR2 reads SAAADI. The CDR3 region has the DNA TGCGCCAGCAGTGAATCCCGACAGGGTTGGGCTTTCTTT. This codes for CASSESRQGWAFF.

The genes are TRBV9 and TRBJ2-3; 13 bases map to TRBD2. V trimming: 1 base; J trimming: 0 bases; junction bases outside the gene matches: 5. In germline, CDR1 is SGDLS, CDR2 YYNGEE. This CDR3 has 18 residues. The CDR3 DNA sequence: TGTGCCAGCAGCGTAACTAGCGGGGGGGCCGGGAGCACAGATACGCAGTATTTT. Translation gives CASSVTSGGAGSTDTQYF.

This chain uses TRBV11-2 with TRBJ1-5; 7 bases line up with TRBD1. The V gene's germline CDR1 is SGHAT and CDR2 FQNNGV. This CDR3 region has 14 residues. With 5 bases clipped from V and 6 bases from J, the junction kept 7 bases outside the gene matches. The CDR3 sequence is CASSPGTVGQPQHF. In DNA, the CDR3 is TGTGCCAGCAGCCCCGGGACAGTCGGTCAGCCCCAGCATTTT.

The chain employs TRBV2 and TRBJ1-2, with 7 bases fitting TRBD1. The CDR3 has 13 residues. The V gene end was trimmed by 7 bases and the J gene end by 7 bases; junction bases not matched to a gene: 9. The germline gives CDR1 SNHLY, CDR2 FYNNEI. CDR3 amino acids: CASNFGTARGYTF. CDR3 DNA: TGTGCCAGCAACTTCGGGACAGCCCGTGGCTACACCTTC.